This T cell receptor beta chain was identified in a study of blood T cell repertoires in COVID-19. Study at large: PBMCs, B-cell-depleted T cells, or T cells were the source of the cDNA or gDNA that made up the material.

Method: immunoSEQ multiplex PCR; TCRdb's copy keeps in-frame clones and lacks some. This table has approximately 50,000 clones, about 85% appearing once. The germline V and J ends were trimmed by 5 bases and 1 base, with 11 bases remaining between them. This CDR3 contains 14 residues. Germline CDR1 is SGHRS and CDR2 is YFSETQ. V is TRBV5-1 and J is TRBJ2-3; possibly TRBD1 for D (5 bases). The TCR was taken from a human donor in a cohort sampled during active COVID-19. The sequencing input was peripheral blood. The CDR3 bases are TGCGCCAGCAGTAAAGGGGAAGGCACAGATACGCAGTATTTT. As protein: CASSKGEGTDTQYF. Full variable domain (outside the CDR3, taken from reference TRBV5-1 and TRBJ2-3): KAGVTQTPRYLIKTRGQQVTLSCSPISGHRSVSWYQQTPGQGLQFLFEYFSETQRNKGNFPGRFSGRQFSNSRSEMNVSTLELGDSALYLCASSKGEGTDTQYFGPGTRLTVL.